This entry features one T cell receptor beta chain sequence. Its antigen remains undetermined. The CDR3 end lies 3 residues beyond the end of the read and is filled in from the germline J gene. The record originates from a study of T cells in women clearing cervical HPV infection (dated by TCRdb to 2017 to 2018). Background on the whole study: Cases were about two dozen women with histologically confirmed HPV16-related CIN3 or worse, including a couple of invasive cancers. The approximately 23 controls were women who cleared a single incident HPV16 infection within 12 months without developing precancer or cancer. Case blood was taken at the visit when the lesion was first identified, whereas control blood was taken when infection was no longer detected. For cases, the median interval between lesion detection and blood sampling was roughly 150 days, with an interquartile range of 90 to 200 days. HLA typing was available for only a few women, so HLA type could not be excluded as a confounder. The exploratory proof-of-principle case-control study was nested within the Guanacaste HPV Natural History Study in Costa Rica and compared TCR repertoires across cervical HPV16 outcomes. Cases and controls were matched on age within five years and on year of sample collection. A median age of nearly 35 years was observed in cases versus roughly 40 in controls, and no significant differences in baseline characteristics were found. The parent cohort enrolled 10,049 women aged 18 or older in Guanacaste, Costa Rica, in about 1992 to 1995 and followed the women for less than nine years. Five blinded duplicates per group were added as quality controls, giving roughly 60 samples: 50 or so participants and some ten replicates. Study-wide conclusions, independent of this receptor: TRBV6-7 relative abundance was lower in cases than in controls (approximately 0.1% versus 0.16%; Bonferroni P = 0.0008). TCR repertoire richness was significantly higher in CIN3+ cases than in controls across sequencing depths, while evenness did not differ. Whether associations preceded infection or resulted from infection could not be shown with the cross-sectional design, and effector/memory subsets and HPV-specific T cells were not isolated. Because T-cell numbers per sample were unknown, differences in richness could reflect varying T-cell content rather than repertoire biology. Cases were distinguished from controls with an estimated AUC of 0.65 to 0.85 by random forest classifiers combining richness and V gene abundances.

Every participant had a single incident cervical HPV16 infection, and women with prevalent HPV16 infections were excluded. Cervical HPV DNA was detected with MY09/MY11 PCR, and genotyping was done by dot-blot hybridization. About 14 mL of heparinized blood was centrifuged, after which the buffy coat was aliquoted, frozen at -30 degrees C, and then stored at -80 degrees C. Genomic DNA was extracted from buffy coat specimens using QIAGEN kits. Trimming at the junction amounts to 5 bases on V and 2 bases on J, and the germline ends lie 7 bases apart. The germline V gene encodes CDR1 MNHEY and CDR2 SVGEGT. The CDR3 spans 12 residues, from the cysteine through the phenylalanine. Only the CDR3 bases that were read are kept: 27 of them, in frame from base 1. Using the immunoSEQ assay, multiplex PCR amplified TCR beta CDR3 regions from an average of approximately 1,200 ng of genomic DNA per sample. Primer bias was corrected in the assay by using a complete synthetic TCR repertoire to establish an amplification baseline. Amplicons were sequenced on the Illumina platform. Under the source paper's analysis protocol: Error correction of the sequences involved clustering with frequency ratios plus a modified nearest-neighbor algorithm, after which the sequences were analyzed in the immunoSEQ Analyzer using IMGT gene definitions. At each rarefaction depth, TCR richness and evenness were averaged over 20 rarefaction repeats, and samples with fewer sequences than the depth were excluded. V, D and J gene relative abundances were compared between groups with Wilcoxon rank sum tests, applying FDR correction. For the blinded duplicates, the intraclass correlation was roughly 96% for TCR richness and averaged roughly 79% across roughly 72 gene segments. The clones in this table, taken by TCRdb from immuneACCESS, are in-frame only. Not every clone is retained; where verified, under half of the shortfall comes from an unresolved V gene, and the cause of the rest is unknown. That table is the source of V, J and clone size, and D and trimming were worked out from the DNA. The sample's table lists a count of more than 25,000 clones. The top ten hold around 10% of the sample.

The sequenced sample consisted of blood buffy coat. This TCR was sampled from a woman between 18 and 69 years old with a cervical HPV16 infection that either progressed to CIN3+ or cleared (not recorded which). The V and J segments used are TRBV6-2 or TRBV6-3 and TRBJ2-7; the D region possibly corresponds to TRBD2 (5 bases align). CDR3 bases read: TGTGCCAGCAGTACTAGGGCCTACGAG. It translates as CASSTRAYE. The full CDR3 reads CASSTRAYEQYF.